This T cell receptor beta chain comes out of a study of breast tumors, draining lymph nodes, adjacent tissues. One entry per CDR3 protein, called by TCRdb with MiXCR from the multiplex PCR reads. The data contain under 150,000 distinct CDR3 sequences, over 20% of them singletons. This clonotype was found many times. The antigen remains unidentified. V was clipped by 0 bases and J by 7 bases, with 10 bases between them. This CDR3 is 14 amino acids long. Looked up from germline, CDR1 is SGHAT and CDR2 is FQNNGV. Study-level findings and limits: Data fit most tumor T cells coming from lymph node, expanding in tumor.

Axillary draining lymph nodes of breast cancer patients supplied the node samples. The chain couples TRBV11-2 to TRBJ2-1, with no clear D. The TCR sequence derives from a female donor with breast cancer. Some clones in this sample may be carry-over from other donors' samples. Sequencing was performed on axillary lymph node tissue. CDR3 region: CASSLDFLGNEQFF. The CDR3 DNA reads as TGTGCCAGCAGCTTAGATTTCTTGGGAAATGAGCAGTTCTTC.